This is a list of T cell receptor beta chains from one sample in a study of tissue T cells after allogeneic stem cell transplantation. Clones were read by immunoSEQ multiplex PCR, and TCRdb kept only the in-frame ones, dropping some. The table lists roughly 42,000 clones, roughly 92% of them singletons. The sequencing used blood, collected before transplantation. The receptors were sampled from a woman aged 35-75 years who later had graft-versus-host disease after an allogeneic stem cell transplant. CDR3s leave out the opening cysteine and the closing phenylalanine or tryptophan. Expanded clones are given a class, and other clones once, few, many or no size at all.

NA	TRBV28	TRBJ2-7	ASSNRARSLYEQY
NA	TRBV12-3/TRBV12-4	TRBJ1-2	ASSPSTNYGYT
NA	TRBV29-1	TRBJ1-1	SVYGEGPGTEAF
NA	TRBV6-5	TRBJ2-1	ASRALVNEQF
NA	TRBV6-5	TRBJ2-7	ASSHSTGVDEQY
once	TRBV5-1	TRBJ2-3	ASSLALLADDTDTQY
once	TRBV5-1	TRBJ2-7	ASSLMTSGSSYEQY
NA	TRBV28	TRBJ2-3	AISAGLVTDTQY
NA	TRBV25-1	TRBJ2-3	ASIGVAGFTDTQY
NA	TRBV27	TRBJ2-5	ASSLGGGRWETQY
once	TRBV7-7	TRBJ1-1	ASSLDPSTEAF